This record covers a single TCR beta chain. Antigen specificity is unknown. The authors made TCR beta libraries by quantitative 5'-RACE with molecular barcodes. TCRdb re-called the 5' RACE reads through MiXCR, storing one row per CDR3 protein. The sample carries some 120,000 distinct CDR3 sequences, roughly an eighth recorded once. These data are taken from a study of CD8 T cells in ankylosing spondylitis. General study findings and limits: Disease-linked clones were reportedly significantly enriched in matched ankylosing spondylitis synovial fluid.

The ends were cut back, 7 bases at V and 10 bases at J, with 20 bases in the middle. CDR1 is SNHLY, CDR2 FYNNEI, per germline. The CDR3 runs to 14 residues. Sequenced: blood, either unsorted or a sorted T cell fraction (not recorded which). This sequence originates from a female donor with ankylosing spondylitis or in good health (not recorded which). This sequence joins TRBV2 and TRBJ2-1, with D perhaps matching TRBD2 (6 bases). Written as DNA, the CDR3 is TGTGCCAGCACGAGGAGGGCCTATGATTTGGAGCAGTTCTTC. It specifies CASTRRAYDLEQFF.